This record covers a single TCR beta chain. Its antigen remains unidentified. The data are from a study of cytomegalovirus exposure and HLA in healthy donors. The germline CDR1 and CDR2 sequences are MNHNS and SASEGT. CDR3 length: 15 residues. The V segment lost 5 bases and the J segment 3 bases; nucleotides outside the gene matches: 3. Findings and caveats of the study: It was reported in a later analysis that an Asian-associated ancestry cluster showed fewer N-insertions than the 666-donor mean. Confirmation in vitro established that a few CMV-associated chains were specific for CMV antigens. With high specificity and sensitivity, the classifier reportedly diagnosed cytomegalovirus status.

PCR used 60 Vbeta primers and 13 Jbeta primers. Study processing details: Counted up in a later analysis, unique TCR beta chains came to about 83 million, with around 11 million shared. Only in-frame clones appear in the TCRdb table, and some are missing; sequencing was by immunoSEQ multiplex PCR. V and J calls and clone size follow that table, whereas D and trimming were derived from the DNA. Found here are approximately 100,000 clones, 74% of them singletons; the top ten hold 2% to 2.5%. The chain combines TRBV6-1 with TRBJ2-2; 10 bases line up with TRBD1. The specimen was PBMCs. This TCR was sampled from a human donor in good health. This CDR3 reads CASSWTGGYTGELFF. CDR3 bases: TGTGCCAGCAGTTGGACAGGGGGGTACACCGGGGAGCTGTTTTTT.